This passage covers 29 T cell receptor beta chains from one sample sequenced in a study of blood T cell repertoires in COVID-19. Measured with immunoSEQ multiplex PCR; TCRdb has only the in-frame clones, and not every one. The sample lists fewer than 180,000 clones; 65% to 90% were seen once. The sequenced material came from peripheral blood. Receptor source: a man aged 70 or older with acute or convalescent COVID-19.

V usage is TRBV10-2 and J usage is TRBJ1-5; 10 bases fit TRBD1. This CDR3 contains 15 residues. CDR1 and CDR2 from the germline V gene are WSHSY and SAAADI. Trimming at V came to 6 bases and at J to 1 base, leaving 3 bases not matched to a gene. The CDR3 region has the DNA TGCGCCAGCAGGGAGACAGGGGGCAGCAATCAGCCCCAGCATTTT. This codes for CASRETGGSNQPQHF.

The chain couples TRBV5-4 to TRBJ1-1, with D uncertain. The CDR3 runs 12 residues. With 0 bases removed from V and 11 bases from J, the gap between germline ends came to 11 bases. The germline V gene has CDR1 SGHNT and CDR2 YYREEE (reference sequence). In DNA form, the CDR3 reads TGTGCCAGCAGCTTGGAACGGGGTTTGGCTTTCTTT. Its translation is CASSLERGLAFF.

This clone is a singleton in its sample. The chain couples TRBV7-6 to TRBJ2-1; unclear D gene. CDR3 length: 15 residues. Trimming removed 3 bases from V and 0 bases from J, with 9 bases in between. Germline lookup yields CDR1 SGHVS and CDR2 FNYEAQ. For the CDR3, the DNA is TGTGCCAGCAGCTTCCTCGCGGCCTCCTACAATGAGCAGTTCTTC. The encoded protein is CASSFLAASYNEQFF.

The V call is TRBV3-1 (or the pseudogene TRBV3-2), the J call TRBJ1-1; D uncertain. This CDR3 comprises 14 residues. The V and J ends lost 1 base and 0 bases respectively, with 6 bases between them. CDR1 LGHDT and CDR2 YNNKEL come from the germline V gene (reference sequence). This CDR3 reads CASSQGGVNTEAFF. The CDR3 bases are TGTGCCAGCAGCCAAGGCGGGGTGAACACTGAAGCTTTCTTT.

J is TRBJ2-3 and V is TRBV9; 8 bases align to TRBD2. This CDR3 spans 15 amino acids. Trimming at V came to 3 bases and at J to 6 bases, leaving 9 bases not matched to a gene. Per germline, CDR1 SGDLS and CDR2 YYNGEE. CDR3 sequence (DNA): TGTGCCAGCAGCGCCCGGGGGGGCAGTCTTGATACGCAGTATTTT. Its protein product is CASSARGGSLDTQYF.

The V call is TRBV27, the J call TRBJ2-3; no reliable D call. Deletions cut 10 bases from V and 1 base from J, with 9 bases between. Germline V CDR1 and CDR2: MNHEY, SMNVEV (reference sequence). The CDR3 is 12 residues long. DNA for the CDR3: TGTGCCACTTCCCCCCGCACAGATACGCAGTATTTT. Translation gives CATSPRTDTQYF.

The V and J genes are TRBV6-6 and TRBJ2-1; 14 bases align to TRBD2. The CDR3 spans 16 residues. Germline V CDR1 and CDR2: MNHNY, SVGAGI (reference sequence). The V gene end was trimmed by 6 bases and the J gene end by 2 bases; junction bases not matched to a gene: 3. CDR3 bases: TGTGCCAGCAGAGCGGGACTAGCGGGAGCCTACAATGAGCAGTTCTTC. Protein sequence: CASRAGLAGAYNEQFF.

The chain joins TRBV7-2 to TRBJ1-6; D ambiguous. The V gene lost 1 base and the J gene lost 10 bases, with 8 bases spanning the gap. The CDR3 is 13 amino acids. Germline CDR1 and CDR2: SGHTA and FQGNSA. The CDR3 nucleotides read TGTGCCAGCAGCTTAGGCGGGGAATCACCCCTCCACTTT. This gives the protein CASSLGGESPLHF. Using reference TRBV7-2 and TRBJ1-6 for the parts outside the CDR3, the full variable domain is GAGVSQSPSNKVTEKGKDVELRCDPISGHTALYWYRQSLGQGLEFLIYFQGNSAPDKSGLPSDRFSAERTGGSVSTLTIQRTQQEDSAVYLCASSLGGESPLHFGNGTRLTVT.

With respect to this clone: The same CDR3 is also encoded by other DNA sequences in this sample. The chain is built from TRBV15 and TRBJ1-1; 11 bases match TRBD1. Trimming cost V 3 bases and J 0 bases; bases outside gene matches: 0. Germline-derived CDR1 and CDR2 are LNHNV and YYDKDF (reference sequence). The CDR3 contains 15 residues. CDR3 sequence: CATSRDRGLNTEAFF. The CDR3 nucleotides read TGTGCCACCAGCAGGGACAGGGGGCTGAACACTGAAGCTTTCTTT.

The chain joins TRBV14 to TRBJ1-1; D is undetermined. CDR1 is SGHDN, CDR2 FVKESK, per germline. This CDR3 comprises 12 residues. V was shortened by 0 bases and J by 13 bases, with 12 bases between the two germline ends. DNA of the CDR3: TGTGCCAGCAGCCAAGAACACGACAAGATTTTCTTT. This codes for CASSQEHDKIFF.

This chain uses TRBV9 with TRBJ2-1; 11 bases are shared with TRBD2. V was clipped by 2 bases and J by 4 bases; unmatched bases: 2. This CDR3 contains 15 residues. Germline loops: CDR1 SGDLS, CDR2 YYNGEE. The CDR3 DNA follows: TGTGCCAGCAGCGTCCTAGCGGGGGGATACAATGAGCAGTTCTTC. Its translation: CASSVLAGGYNEQFF.

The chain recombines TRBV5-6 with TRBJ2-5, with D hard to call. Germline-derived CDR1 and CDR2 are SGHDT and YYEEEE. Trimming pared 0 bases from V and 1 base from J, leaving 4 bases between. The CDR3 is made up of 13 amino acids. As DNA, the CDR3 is TGTGCCAGCAGCTTGGTTCTCCAAGAGACCCAGTACTTC. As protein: CASSLVLQETQYF.

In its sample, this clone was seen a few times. The CDR3 DNA is TGCGCCAGCAGCTTGGAACGAGGTCGAGAAAAACTGTTTTTT. Residues: CASSLERGREKLFF. The V call is TRBV5-1, the J call TRBJ1-4, with D uncertain. Germline V gene lookup returns CDR1 SGHRS and CDR2 YFSETQ. V shed 0 bases and J shed 8 bases, with 11 bases lying between them. The CDR3 runs to 14 residues.

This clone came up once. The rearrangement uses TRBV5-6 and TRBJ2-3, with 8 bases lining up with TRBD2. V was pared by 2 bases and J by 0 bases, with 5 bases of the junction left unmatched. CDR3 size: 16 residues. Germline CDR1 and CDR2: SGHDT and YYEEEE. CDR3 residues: CASSFGGGPSTDTQYF. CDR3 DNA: TGTGCCAGCAGCTTCGGGGGGGGCCCTAGCACAGATACGCAGTATTTT.

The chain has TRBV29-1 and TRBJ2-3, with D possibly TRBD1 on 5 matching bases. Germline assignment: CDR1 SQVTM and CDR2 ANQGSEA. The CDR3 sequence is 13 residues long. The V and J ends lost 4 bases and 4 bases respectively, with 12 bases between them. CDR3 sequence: CSVAPTGSDTQYF. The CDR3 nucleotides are TGCAGCGTTGCCCCCACAGGTTCAGATACGCAGTATTTT.

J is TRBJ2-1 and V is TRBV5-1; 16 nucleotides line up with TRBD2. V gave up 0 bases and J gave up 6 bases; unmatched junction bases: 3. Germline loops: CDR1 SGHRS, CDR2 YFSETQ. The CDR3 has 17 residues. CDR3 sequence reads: CASSLGGTSGRANEQFF. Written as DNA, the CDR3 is TGCGCCAGCAGCTTGGGAGGGACTAGCGGGAGGGCCAATGAGCAGTTCTTC.

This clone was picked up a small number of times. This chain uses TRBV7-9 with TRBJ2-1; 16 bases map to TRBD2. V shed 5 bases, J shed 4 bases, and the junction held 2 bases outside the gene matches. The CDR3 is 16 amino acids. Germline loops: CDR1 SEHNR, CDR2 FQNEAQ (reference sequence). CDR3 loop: CASSGTSGRVYNEQFF. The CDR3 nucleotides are TGTGCCAGCAGCGGGACTAGCGGGAGGGTATACAATGAGCAGTTCTTC.

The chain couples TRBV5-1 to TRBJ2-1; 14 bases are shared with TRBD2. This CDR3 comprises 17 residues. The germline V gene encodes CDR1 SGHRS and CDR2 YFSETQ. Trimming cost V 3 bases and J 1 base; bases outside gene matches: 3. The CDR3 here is CASSWGTSGSSYNEQFF. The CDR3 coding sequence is TGCGCCAGCAGCTGGGGGACTAGCGGGAGTTCCTACAATGAGCAGTTCTTC.

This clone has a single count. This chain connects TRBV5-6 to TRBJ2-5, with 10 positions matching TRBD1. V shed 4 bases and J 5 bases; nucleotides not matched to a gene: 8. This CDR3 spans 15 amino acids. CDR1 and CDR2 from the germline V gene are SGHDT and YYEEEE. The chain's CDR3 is CASSRAGTGVETQYF. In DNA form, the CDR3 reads TGTGCCAGCAGCAGGGCCGGGACAGGGGTGGAGACCCAGTACTTC. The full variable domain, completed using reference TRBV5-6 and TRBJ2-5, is DAGVTQSPTHLIKTRGQQVTLRCSPKSGHDTVSWYQQALGQGPQFIFQYYEEEERQRGNFPDRFSGHQFPNYSSELNVNALLLGDSALYLCASSRAGTGVETQYFGPGTRLLVL.

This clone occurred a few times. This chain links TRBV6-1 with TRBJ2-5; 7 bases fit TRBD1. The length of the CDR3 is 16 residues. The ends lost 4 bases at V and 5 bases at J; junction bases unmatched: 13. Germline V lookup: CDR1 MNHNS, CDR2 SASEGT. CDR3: CASSVAPGTARETQYF. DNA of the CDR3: TGTGCCAGCAGTGTTGCACCCGGGACAGCTCGGGAGACCCAGTACTTC.

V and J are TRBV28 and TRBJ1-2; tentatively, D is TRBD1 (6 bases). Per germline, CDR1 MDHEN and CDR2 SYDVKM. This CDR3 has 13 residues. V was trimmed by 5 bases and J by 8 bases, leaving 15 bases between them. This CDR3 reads CASSPPGQVGYTF. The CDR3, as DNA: TGTGCCAGCAGTCCTCCGGGACAAGTCGGCTACACCTTC.

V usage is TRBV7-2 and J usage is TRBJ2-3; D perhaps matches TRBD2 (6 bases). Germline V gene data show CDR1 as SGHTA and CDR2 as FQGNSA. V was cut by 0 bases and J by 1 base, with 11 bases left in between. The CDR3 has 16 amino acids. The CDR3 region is CASSLAGGPRTDTQYF. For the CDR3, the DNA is TGTGCCAGCAGCTTAGCGGGAGGTCCCCGCACAGATACGCAGTATTTT.

CDR3 sequence (DNA): TGTGCCAGCAGTTTCGGGACAGGGGGAGCTTTCTTT. Protein product: CASSFGTGGAFF. The chain recombines TRBV28 with TRBJ1-1; TRBD1 matches at 11 bases. Germline V lookup: CDR1 MDHEN, CDR2 SYDVKM. The CDR3 contains 12 residues. The trim removed 3 bases at V and 10 bases at J, leaving 1 base unmatched.

Written as DNA, the CDR3 is TGCGCCAGCAGCTCCCCCACAGTTGGGGGAGGAGGGGACAATGAGCAGTTCTTC. Its protein product is CASSSPTVGGGGDNEQFF. The chain carries TRBV5-1 and TRBJ2-1, with a weak D call TRBD2 (6 bases). V lost 3 bases and J 5 bases, leaving 24 bases between the germline ends. The CDR3 contains 18 residues. Germline CDR1 and CDR2: SGHRS and YFSETQ.

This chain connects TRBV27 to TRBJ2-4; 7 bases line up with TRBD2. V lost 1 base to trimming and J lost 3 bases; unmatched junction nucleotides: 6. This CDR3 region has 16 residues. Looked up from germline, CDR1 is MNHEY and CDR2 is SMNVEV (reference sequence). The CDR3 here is CASSLWGREDKNIQYF. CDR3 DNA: TGTGCCAGCAGTTTATGGGGGAGGGAGGACAAAAACATTCAGTACTTC.

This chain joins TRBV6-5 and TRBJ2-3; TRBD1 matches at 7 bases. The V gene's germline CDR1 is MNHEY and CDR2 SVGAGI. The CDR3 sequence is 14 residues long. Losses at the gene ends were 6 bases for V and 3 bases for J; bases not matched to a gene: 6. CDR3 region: CASRPTGWTDTQYF. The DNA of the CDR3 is TGTGCCAGCAGACCGACAGGGTGGACAGATACGCAGTATTTT.

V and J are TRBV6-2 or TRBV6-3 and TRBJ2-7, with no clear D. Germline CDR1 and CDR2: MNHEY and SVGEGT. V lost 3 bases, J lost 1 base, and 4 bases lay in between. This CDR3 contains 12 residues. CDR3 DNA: TGTGCCAGCAGTTATGAGTCCTACGAGCAGTACTTC. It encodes CASSYESYEQYF.

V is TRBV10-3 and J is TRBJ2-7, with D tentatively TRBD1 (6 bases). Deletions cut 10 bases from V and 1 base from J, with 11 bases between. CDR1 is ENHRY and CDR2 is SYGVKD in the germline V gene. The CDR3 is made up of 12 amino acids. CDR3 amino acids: CATRDRSYEQYF. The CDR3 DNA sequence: TGTGCCACCCGAGACAGGTCCTACGAGCAGTACTTC.

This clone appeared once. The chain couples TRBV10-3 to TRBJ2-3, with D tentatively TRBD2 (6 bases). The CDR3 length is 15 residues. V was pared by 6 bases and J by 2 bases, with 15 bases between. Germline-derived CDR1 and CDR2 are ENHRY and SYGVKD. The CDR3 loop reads CAIRGGPRLTDTQYF. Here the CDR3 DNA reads TGTGCCATCAGAGGAGGGCCGAGGCTCACAGATACGCAGTATTTT.